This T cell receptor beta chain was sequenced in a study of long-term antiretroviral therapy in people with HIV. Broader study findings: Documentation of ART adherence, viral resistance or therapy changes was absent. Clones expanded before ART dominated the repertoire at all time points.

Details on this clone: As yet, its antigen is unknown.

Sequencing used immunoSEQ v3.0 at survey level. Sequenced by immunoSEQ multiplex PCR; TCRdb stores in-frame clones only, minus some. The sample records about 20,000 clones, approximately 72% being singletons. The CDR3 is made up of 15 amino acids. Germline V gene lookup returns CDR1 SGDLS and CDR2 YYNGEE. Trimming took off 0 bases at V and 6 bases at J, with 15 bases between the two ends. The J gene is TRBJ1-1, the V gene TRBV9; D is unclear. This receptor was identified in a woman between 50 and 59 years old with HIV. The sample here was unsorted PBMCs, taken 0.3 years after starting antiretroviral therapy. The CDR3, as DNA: TGTGCCAGCAGCGTAGTAGGCCTTTCGTCTGCTGAAGCTTTCTTT. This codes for CASSVVGLSSAEAFF.